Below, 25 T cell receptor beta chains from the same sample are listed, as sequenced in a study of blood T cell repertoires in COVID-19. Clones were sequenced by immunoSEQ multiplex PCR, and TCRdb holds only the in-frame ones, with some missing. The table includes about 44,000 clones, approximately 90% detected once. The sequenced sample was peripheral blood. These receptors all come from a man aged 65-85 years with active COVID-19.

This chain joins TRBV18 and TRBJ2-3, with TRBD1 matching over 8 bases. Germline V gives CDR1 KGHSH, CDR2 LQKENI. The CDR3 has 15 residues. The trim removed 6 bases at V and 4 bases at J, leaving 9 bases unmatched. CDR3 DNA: TGTGCCAGCTCCAGGACAGGGTGGAGAGCAGATACGCAGTATTTT. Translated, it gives CASSRTGWRADTQYF.

For the CDR3, the DNA is TGCGCCAGCAGCCAATCCGGGACAGGGGCGGAGGAGCAGTTCTTC. Protein sequence: CASSQSGTGAEEQFF. The gene calls are TRBV4-3 and TRBJ2-1, with 10 bases that match TRBD1. This CDR3 has 15 residues. Looked up from germline, CDR1 is LGHNA and CDR2 is YSLEER. Trimming removed 2 bases from V and 10 bases from J; junction bases left unmatched: 8.

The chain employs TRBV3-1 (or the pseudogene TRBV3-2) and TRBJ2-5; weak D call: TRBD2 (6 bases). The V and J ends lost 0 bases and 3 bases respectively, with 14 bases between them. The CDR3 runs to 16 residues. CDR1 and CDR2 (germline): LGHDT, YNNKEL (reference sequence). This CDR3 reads CASSQDLSGVKETQYF. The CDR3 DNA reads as TGTGCCAGCAGCCAAGACCTGTCGGGGGTAAAAGAGACCCAGTACTTC.

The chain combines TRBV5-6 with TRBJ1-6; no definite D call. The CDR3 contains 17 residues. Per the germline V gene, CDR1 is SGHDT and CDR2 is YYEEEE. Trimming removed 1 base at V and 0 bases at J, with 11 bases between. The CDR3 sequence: CASSLFSVRSYNSPLHF. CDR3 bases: TGTGCCAGCAGCTTGTTCTCGGTTCGCTCCTATAATTCACCCCTCCACTTT.

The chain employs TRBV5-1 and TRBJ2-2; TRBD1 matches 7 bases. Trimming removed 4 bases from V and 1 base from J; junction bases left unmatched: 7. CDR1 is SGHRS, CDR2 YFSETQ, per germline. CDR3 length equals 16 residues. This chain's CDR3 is CASSQIRQGNTGELFF. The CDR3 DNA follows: TGCGCCAGCAGCCAAATTAGACAGGGGAACACCGGGGAGCTGTTTTTT.

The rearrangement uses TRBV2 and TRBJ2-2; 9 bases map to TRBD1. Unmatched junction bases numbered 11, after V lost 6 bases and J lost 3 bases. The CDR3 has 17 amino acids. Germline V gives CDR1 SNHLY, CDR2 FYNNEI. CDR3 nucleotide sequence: TGTGCCAGCAGGAAACTACCGGGACAGGGAGACACCGGGGAGCTGTTTTTT. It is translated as CASRKLPGQGDTGELFF. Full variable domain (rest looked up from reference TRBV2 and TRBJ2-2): EPEVTQTPSHQVTQMGQEVILRCVPISNHLYFYWYRQILGQKVEFLVSFYNNEISEKSEIFDDQFSVERPDGSNFTLKIRSTKLEDSAMYFCASRKLPGQGDTGELFFGEGSRLTVL.

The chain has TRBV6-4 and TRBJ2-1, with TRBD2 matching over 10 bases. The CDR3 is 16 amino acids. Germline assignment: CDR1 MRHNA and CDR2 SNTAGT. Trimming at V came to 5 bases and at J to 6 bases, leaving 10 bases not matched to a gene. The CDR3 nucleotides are TGTGCCAGCAGTTCTTCAAGCGGGGGGGACAGCAATGAGCAGTTCTTC. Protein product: CASSSSSGGDSNEQFF.

The CDR3, as DNA: TGTGCCAGTACTAGCGGGGGGGAGGACACCGGGGAGCTGTTTTTT. This translates into CASTSGGEDTGELFF. This chain uses TRBV19 with TRBJ2-2; 12 nucleotides agree with TRBD2. V shed 7 bases and J 3 bases; nucleotides not matched to a gene: 3. The germline V gene encodes CDR1 LNHDA and CDR2 SQIVND (reference sequence). This CDR3 is built from 15 residues. Full variable domain (outside the CDR3, taken from reference TRBV19 and TRBJ2-2): DGGITQSPKYLFRKEGQNVTLSCEQNLNHDAMYWYRQDPGQGLRLIYYSQIVNDFQKGDIAEGYSVSREKKESFPLTVTSAQKNPTAFYLCASTSGGEDTGELFFGEGSRLTVL.

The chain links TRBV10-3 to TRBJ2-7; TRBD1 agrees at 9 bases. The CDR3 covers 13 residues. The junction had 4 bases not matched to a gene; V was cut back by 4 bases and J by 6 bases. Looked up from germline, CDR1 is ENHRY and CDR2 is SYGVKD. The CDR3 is CAISGATGGEQYF. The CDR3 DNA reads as TGTGCCATCAGTGGGGCGACAGGGGGCGAGCAGTACTTC.

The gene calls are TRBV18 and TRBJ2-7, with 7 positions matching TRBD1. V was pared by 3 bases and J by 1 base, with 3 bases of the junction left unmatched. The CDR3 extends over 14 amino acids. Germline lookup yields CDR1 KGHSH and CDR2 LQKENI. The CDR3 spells CASSPRDRSYEQYF. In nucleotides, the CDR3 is TGTGCCAGCTCACCTCGGGACAGATCCTACGAGCAGTACTTC.

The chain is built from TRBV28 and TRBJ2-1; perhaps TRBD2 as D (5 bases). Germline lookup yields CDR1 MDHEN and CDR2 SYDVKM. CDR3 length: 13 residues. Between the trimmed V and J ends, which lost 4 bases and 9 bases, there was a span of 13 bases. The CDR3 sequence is CASSSPGSAEQFF. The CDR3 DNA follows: TGTGCCAGCAGTTCCCCGGGGAGTGCTGAGCAGTTCTTC.

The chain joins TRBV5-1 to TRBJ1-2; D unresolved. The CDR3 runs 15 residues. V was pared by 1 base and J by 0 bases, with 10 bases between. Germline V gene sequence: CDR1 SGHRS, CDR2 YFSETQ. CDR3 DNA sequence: TGCGCCAGCAGCTTGACTGCTGAGTCTAACTATGGCTACACCTTC. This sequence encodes CASSLTAESNYGYTF.

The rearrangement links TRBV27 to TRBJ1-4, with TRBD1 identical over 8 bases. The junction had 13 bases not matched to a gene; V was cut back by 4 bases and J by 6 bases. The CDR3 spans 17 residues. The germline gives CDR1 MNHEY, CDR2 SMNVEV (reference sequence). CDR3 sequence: CASSSLEGGQGYEKLFF. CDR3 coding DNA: TGTGCCAGCAGTTCTCTCGAGGGAGGACAGGGTTATGAAAAACTGTTTTTT.

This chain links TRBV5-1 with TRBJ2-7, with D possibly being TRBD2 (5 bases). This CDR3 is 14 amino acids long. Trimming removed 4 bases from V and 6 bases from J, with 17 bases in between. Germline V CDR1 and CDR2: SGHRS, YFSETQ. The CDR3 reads CASSANFGVSEQYF. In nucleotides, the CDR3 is TGCGCCAGCAGCGCGAATTTCGGGGTAAGCGAGCAGTACTTC. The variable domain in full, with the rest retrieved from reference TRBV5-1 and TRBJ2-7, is KAGVTQTPRYLIKTRGQQVTLSCSPISGHRSVSWYQQTPGQGLQFLFEYFSETQRNKGNFPGRFSGRQFSNSRSEMNVSTLELGDSALYLCASSANFGVSEQYFGPGTRLTVT.

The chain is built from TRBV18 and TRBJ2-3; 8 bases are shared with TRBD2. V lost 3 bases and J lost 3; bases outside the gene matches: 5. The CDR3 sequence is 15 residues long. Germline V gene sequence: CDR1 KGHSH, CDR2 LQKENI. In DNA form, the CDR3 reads TGTGCCAGCTCACCCGGGGGGGCCCGGACAGATACGCAGTATTTT. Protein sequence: CASSPGGARTDTQYF.

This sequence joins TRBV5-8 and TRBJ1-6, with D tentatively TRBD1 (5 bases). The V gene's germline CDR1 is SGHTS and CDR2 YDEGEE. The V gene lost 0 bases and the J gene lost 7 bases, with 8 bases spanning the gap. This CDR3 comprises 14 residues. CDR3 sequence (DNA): TGTGCCAGCAGCTTGGTAGGGGTGAATTCACCCCTCCACTTT. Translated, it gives CASSLVGVNSPLHF.

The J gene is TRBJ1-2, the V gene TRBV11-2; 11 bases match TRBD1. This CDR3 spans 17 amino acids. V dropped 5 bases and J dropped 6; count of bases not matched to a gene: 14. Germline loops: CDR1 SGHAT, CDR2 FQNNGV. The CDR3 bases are TGTGCCAGCAGCGCGAACCGGGACAGGGGGGCTTCTGATGGCTACACCTTC. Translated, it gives CASSANRDRGASDGYTF.

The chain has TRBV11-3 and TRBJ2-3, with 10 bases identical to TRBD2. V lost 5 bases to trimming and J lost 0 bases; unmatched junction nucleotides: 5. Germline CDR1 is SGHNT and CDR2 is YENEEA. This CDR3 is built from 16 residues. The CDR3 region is CASSGGAGGSTDTQYF. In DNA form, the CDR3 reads TGTGCCAGCAGCGGGGGAGCGGGGGGGAGCACAGATACGCAGTATTTT.

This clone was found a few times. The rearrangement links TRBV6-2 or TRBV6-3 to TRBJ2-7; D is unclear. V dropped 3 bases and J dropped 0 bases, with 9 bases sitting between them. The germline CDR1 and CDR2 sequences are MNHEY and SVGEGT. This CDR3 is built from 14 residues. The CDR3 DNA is TGTGCCAGCAGTTATGATGGCAACTCCTACGAGCAGTACTTC. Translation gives CASSYDGNSYEQYF.

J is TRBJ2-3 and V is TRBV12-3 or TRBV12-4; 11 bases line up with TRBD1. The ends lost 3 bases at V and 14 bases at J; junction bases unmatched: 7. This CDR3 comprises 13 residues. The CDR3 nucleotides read TGTGCCAGCAGTTTCTCCACCGGGACAGGGGGGTATTTT. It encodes CASSFSTGTGGYF.

The CDR3 DNA sequence: TGTGCCAGCAGTTACGGTAGGGGGCTCGAGGACACTGAAGCTTTCTTT. Translation: CASSYGRGLEDTEAFF. J is TRBJ1-1 and V is TRBV6-2 or TRBV6-3; 7 positions match TRBD1. Germline V lookup: CDR1 MNHEY, CDR2 SVGEGT. Unmatched junction bases numbered 9, after V lost 2 bases and J lost 3 bases. This CDR3 contains 16 residues.

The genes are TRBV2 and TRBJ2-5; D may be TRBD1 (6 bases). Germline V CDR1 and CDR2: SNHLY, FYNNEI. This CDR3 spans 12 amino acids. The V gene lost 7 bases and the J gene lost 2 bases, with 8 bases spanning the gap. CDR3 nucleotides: TGTGCCAGCAACAGGGCTCAAGAGACCCAGTACTTC. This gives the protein CASNRAQETQYF.

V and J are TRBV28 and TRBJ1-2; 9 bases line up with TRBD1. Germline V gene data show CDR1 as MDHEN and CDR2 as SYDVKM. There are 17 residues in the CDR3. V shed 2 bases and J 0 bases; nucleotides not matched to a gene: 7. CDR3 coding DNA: TGTGCCAGCAGTTTAGTGGACAGGGGAGATTCTAACTATGGCTACACCTTC. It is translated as CASSLVDRGDSNYGYTF.

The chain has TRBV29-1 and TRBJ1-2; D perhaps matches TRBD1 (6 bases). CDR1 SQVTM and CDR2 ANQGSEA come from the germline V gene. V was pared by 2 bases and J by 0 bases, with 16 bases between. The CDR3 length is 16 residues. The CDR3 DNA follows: TGCAGCGTTGAAAGTTTGGCAGGGGTAACTAACTATGGCTACACCTTC. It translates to CSVESLAGVTNYGYTF. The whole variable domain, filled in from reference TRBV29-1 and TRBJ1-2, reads SAVISQKPSRDICQRGTSLTIQCQVDSQVTMMFWYRQQPGQSLTLIATANQGSEATYESGFVIDKFPISRPNLTFSTLTVSNMSPEDSSIYLCSVESLAGVTNYGYTFGSGTRLTVV.

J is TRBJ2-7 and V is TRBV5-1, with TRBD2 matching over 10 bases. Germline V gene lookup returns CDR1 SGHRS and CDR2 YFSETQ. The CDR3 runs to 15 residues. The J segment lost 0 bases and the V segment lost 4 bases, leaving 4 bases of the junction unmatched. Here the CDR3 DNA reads TGCGCCAGCAGCCCGCGGACTAGCGGCTCCTACGAGCAGTACTTC. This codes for CASSPRTSGSYEQYF.